Below, 9 T cell receptor beta chains from the same sample are listed, as sequenced in a study of CD4 and CD8 cells across lung adenocarcinoma regions. TCRdb fed the PCR reads into MiXCR, producing one record per CDR3 protein. In the table there are some 19,000 distinct CDR3 sequences, around half of which are singletons. The sequenced sample was CD8+ T cells from the center of a lung tumor. Receptor source: a female donor with lung adenocarcinoma. The CD4 and CD8 labels of this study may be unreliable.

The table lists this clonotype with a few counts. V usage is TRBV6-5 and J usage is TRBJ2-3; possibly TRBD2 for D (6 bases). Germline-derived CDR1 and CDR2 are MNHEY and SVGAGI. This CDR3 has 15 residues. V was shortened by 0 bases and J by 4 bases, with 11 bases between the two germline ends. This CDR3 reads CASSYSPWGADTQYF. CDR3 in DNA: TGTGCCAGCAGTTACTCCCCGTGGGGGGCAGATACGCAGTATTTT.

The V gene is TRBV10-3, the J gene TRBJ2-5; D gene unclear. Trimming removed 0 bases from V and 4 bases from J, with 12 bases in between. The CDR3 has 15 residues. The germline V gene has CDR1 ENHRY and CDR2 SYGVKD. The CDR3 sequence: CAISESRPRTETQYF. CDR3 sequence (DNA): TGTGCCATCAGTGAGTCGAGACCCCGCACAGAGACCCAGTACTTC.

This chain links TRBV10-3 with TRBJ2-5; D tentatively reads TRBD1 or TRBD2 (6 bases each). The ends were cut back, 11 bases at V and 4 bases at J, with 23 bases in the middle. Germline V CDR1 and CDR2: ENHRY, SYGVKD. CDR3 length equals 15 residues. The CDR3 DNA follows: TGTGCCGGGGGTTGGGGGGCGGGAAGCACAGAGACCCAGTACTTC. This encodes CAGGWGAGSTETQYF.

The CDR3 spells CASSLKGIWGTDTQYF. The CDR3 region has the DNA TGTGCCAGCAGTTTAAAGGGAATCTGGGGCACAGACACGCAGTACTTC. The chain recombines TRBV27 with TRBJ2-3, with D perhaps TRBD1 (5 bases). The assigned J gene may be wrong: the sequence end matches TRBJ2-7 better. The CDR3 consists of 16 residues. The germline CDR1 and CDR2 sequences are MNHEY and SMNVEV (reference sequence).

The chain couples TRBV6-2 or TRBV6-3 to TRBJ2-1; a weak D match, TRBD2 (5 bases). CDR1 is MNHEY, CDR2 SVGEGT, per germline. The CDR3 runs to 17 residues. Trimming took 0 bases from V and 6 from J, leaving 18 bases between them. The CDR3 DNA is TGTGCCAGCAGTTACTCGAAGGGCGGGCGCTTTACCAATGAGCAGTTCTTC. It is translated as CASSYSKGGRFTNEQFF.

The J gene is TRBJ2-1, the V gene TRBV10-2; D possibly corresponds to TRBD2 (6 bases). The J call may be incorrect, as the DNA end agrees better with TRBJ2-7. Germline V gene lookup returns CDR1 WSHSY and CDR2 SAAADI. There are 15 residues in the CDR3. The CDR3 DNA sequence: TGCGCCAGCAGTGAAGGGCGGGATGCCTACAATGAGCAGTACTTC. Protein: CASSEGRDAYNEQYF.

The rearrangement links TRBV7-2 to TRBJ2-7, with D uncertain. The ends were cut back, 0 bases at V and 10 bases at J, with 10 bases in the middle. Germline V CDR1 and CDR2: SGHTA, FQGNSA. The CDR3 contains 12 residues. CDR3 loop: CASSLAKTAQYF. CDR3 DNA sequence: TGTGCCAGCAGCTTAGCCAAGACGGCCCAGTACTTC.

The gene calls are TRBV6-5 and TRBJ1-1; D gene unclear. Trimming pared 3 bases from V and 0 bases from J, leaving 11 bases between. Germline-derived CDR1 and CDR2 are MNHEY and SVGAGI. The CDR3 is 15 residues long. The CDR3 region has the DNA TGTGCCAGCAGTTATTTCTTCCCCTTGAACACTGAAGCTTTCTTT. Protein product: CASSYFFPLNTEAFF.

CDR3 nucleotides: TGTGCCAGCAGCCAAGATTCCGGGGGCGAGGACTATGGCTACACCTTC. Protein product: CASSQDSGGEDYGYTF. V and J are TRBV3-1 and TRBJ1-2; weak D call: TRBD1 (6 bases). Trimming shortened V by 0 bases and J by 3 bases, and 14 bases separated the two germline ends. The CDR3 contains 16 residues. Germline CDR1 LGHDT, CDR2 YNNKEL (reference sequence).